The table lists the clone carrying this T cell receptor beta chain with a few counts. The antigen remains undetermined. The sample originates from a study of post-analysis software for immune sequencing data. Study outcomes and limitations: The study found significantly lower normalized Chao1 diversity in multiple sclerosis patients than in controls. TRBV5-6, TRBV5-1 and TRBV20-1 belonged to a set of roughly five TRBV segments that were more frequent in patients than controls. Strong co-clustering by F measure was seen for same-batch samples.

The germline V and J ends were trimmed by 5 bases and 2 bases, with 16 bases remaining between them. Germline assignment: CDR1 PRHDT and CDR2 FYEKMQ (reference sequence). The length of the CDR3 is 16 residues. Unique molecular identifiers featured in each of the TCR beta cDNA libraries. TCRdb used MiXCR to reprocess the PCR reads, holding one entry per CDR3 protein. The table has more than 500,000 distinct CDR3 sequences, 30% to 40% seen once; the top ten hold roughly 6%. V is TRBV13 and J is TRBJ2-1; TRBD1 or TRBD2 may be the D gene (6 bases each). Sequencing was carried out using blood. The sequence derives from a girl younger than 18 with multiple sclerosis. In DNA, the CDR3 is TGTGCCAGCAGCCTCCTGGGGGGCTTAACCTACAATGAGCAGTTCTTC. It translates to CASSLLGGLTYNEQFF.